Listed below are T cell receptor beta chains from one sample, sequenced in a study of Tregs in tolerant kidney transplant recipients. The table came from immunoSEQ multiplex PCR; TCRdb's copy has only in-frame clones and leaves some out. The sample has roughly 66,000 clones; roughly 92% are singletons. This specimen consisted of CD8+ T cells from blood, obtained before the transplant. All receptors come from a human donor who received a combined kidney and bone marrow transplant. The CDR3 runs from the conserved cysteine through the conserved F or W. The order of the fields is D gene, V gene, clone size, J gene, CDR3 protein, CDR3 DNA. The D gene is left open where the match is weak. The size field is filled for only some rows; it gives once, few, many or a size class.

NA	TRBV19	NA	TRBJ1-2	CASDSVRGYTF	TGTGCCAGCGACAGTGTGCGGGGCTACACCTTC
TRBD1	TRBV28	NA	TRBJ2-2	CASNLALGQGVYTGELFF	TGTGCCAGCAACCTGGCATTGGGACAGGGGGTATACACCGGGGAGCTGTTTTTT
TRBD1	TRBV7-9	NA	TRBJ2-1	CASSLAPGGNEQFF	TGTGCCAGCAGCTTAGCCCCAGGGGGCAATGAGCAGTTCTTC
NA	TRBV19	NA	TRBJ1-1	CASSSQYTEAFF	TGTGCCAGTAGTTCACAGTACACTGAAGCTTTCTTT
NA	TRBV19	NA	TRBJ2-3	CASSPGQSTDTQYF	TGTGCCAGTAGTCCCGGACAGTCCACAGATACGCAGTATTTT
NA	TRBV9	once	TRBJ1-5	CASSGGDRSEPQHF	TGTGCCAGCAGCGGGGGGGATAGGTCGGAGCCCCAGCATTTT
TRBD2	TRBV6-5	NA	TRBJ2-1	CASSISGASYNEQFF	TGTGCCAGCAGCATTAGCGGGGCTTCCTACAATGAGCAGTTCTTC
NA	TRBV11-3	NA	TRBJ2-2	CASSNPAEAATEEELFF	TGTGCCAGCAGTAACCCAGCGGAGGCAGCTACCGAGGAGGAGCTGTTTTTT
NA	TRBV4-3	few	TRBJ1-2	CASSHSFGGNYGYTF	TGCGCCAGCAGCCATAGCTTCGGGGGGAACTATGGCTACACCTTC
NA	TRBV11-2	NA	TRBJ1-3	CASRRKGDSGNTIYF	TGTGCCAGCAGACGGAAGGGGGACTCTGGAAACACCATATATTTT
TRBD1	TRBV4-3	NA	TRBJ2-7	CASSQDRDSYYEQYF	TGCGCCAGCAGCCAAGATAGGGACAGTTACTACGAGCAGTACTTC
NA	TRBV25-1	NA	TRBJ1-2	CASSESGFYGYTF	TGTGCCAGCAGTGAATCGGGGTTCTATGGCTACACCTTC
NA	TRBV2	NA	TRBJ2-1	CASSEARGPGYNEQFF	TGTGCCAGCAGTGAAGCTCGCGGACCAGGGTACAATGAGCAGTTCTTC
NA	TRBV9	NA	TRBJ2-3	CASSVGGWTDTQYF	TGTGCCAGCAGCGTAGGTGGCTGGACAGATACGCAGTATTTT
TRBD1	TRBV29-1	NA	TRBJ1-2	CSVEQPGQFYGYTF	TGCAGCGTTGAACAACCGGGACAGTTCTATGGCTACACCTTC
NA	TRBV4-3	NA	TRBJ2-2	CASSQDWAGAEAGELFF	TGCGCCAGCAGCCAAGATTGGGCAGGGGCCGAGGCCGGGGAGCTGTTTTTT
TRBD2	TRBV19	once	TRBJ2-2	CASSLTSGNTGELFF	TGTGCCAGTAGTTTGACTAGCGGGAACACCGGGGAGCTGTTTTTT
NA	TRBV30	NA	TRBJ1-1	CAWGPRFRTEAFF	TGTGCCTGGGGGCCCCGGTTTCGGACTGAAGCTTTCTTT
TRBD2	TRBV9	NA	TRBJ2-7	CASSEGGNRGNEQHF	TGTGCCAGCAGCGAGGGAGGGAACCGAGGCAACGAGCAGCACTTC
TRBD1	TRBV7-9	NA	TRBJ1-1	CASTLGQGTFF	TGTGCCAGCACATTAGGACAGGGAACTTTCTTT
TRBD1	TRBV7-6	NA	TRBJ1-3	CASSSKTGGSGNTIYF	TGTGCCAGCAGCTCAAAGACAGGGGGCTCTGGAAACACCATATATTTT
TRBD1	TRBV28	NA	TRBJ1-2	CASIKTGALGYTF	TGTGCCAGCATTAAAACAGGGGCGCTAGGCTACACCTTC
NA	TRBV9	NA	TRBJ2-6	CASSVARRQGSSAGANVLTF	TGTGCCAGCAGCGTAGCCAGGCGGCAGGGGAGTTCGGCTGGGGCCAACGTCCTGACTTTC
TRBD1	TRBV27	NA	TRBJ1-2	CASSPFRDRFWDGYTF	TGTGCCAGCAGTCCGTTCCGGGACAGGTTCTGGGACGGCTACACCTTC
NA	TRBV4-2	NA	TRBJ2-7	CASSQPDYEQYF	TGTGCCAGCAGCCAACCAGATTACGAGCAGTACTTC
TRBD1	TRBV19	NA	TRBJ1-6	CASKLTGGANSPLHF	TGTGCCAGTAAACTGACAGGGGGCGCGAATTCACCCCTCCACTTT
NA	TRBV29-1	NA	TRBJ2-1	CSLSSQFF	TGCAGCTTGTCTTCGCAGTTCTTC
NA	TRBV7-9	once	TRBJ2-7	CASSPGHSYEQYF	TGTGCCAGCAGCCCGGGACACAGCTACGAGCAGTACTTC
NA	TRBV9	NA	TRBJ2-3	CASSALSTDTQYF	TGTGCCAGCAGCGCCCTAAGCACAGATACGCAGTATTTT
TRBD2	TRBV28	NA	TRBJ2-7	CASSFTLAGVYEQYF	TGTGCCAGCAGTTTTACACTAGCGGGAGTCTACGAGCAGTACTTC
TRBD1	TRBV7-8	NA	TRBJ2-7	CASSLADRGKSYEQYF	TGTGCCAGCAGCTTAGCGGACAGGGGCAAATCCTACGAGCAGTACTTC
NA	TRBV4-1	NA	TRBJ2-1	CASSQEYRAFDNEQFF	TGCGCCAGCAGCCAAGAGTACAGGGCGTTCGACAATGAGCAGTTCTTC